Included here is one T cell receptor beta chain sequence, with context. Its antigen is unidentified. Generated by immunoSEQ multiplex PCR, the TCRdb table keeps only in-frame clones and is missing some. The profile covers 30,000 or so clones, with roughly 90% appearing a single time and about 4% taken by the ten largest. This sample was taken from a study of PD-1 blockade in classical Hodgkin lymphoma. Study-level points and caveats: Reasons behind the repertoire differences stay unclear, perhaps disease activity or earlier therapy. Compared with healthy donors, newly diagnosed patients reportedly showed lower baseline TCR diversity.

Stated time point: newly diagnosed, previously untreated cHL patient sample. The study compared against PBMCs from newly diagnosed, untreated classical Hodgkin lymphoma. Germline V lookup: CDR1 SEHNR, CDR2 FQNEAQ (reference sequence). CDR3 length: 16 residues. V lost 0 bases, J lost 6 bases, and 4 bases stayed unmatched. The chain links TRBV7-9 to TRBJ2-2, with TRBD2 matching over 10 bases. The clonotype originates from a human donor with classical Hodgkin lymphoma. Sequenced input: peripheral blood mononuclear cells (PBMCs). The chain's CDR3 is CASSLALAGVAGELFF. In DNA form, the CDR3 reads TGTGCCAGCAGCTTAGCGCTAGCGGGAGTGGCCGGGGAGCTGTTTTTT. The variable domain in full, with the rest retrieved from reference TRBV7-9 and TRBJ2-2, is DTGVSQNPRHKITKRGQNVTFRCDPISEHNRLYWYRQTLGQGPEFLTYFQNEAQLEKSRLLSDRFSAERPKGSFSTLEIQRTEQGDSAMYLCASSLALAGVAGELFFGEGSRLTVL.